Following are 23 T cell receptor beta chains from one sample sequenced in a study of response to subunit inactivated influenza vaccine. In TCRdb, the RT-PCR reads were re-called with MiXCR into one record per CDR3 protein. The sample carries roughly 520,000 distinct CDR3 sequences, around 25% recorded once. Sequencing was performed on CD4+ T cells sorted from PBMCs, taken approximately 5 days after vaccination. Source of these receptors: a man in his fifties or sixties who received an inactivated influenza vaccine.

The chain links TRBV9 to TRBJ2-5; D not resolved. Germline lookup yields CDR1 SGDLS and CDR2 YYNGEE. Trimming pared 3 bases from V and 1 base from J, leaving 13 bases between. CDR3 length: 15 residues. CDR3: CASSASTLSQETQYF. CDR3 nucleotide sequence: TGTGCCAGCAGCGCCTCGACTCTCTCCCAAGAGACCCAGTACTTC.

The chain uses TRBV18 and TRBJ2-5, with 8 bases fitting TRBD2. V lost 2 bases to trimming and J lost 1 base; unmatched junction nucleotides: 6. The CDR3 covers 16 residues. Germline-derived CDR1 and CDR2 are KGHSH and LQKENI. The DNA of the CDR3 is TGTGCCAGCTCACCATCTTTTCGGGGGGGCCAAGAGACCCAGTACTTC. This codes for CASSPSFRGGQETQYF.

The chain is built from TRBV3-1 and TRBJ2-7, with TRBD2 matching 13 bases. The V gene end was trimmed by 5 bases and the J gene end by 2 bases; junction bases not matched to a gene: 9. The CDR3 is 17 residues long. CDR1 is LGHDT, CDR2 YNNKEL, per germline (reference sequence). CDR3 residues: CASSWTSGGPVTYEQYF. CDR3 nucleotide sequence: TGTGCCAGCAGCTGGACTAGCGGGGGTCCCGTTACCTACGAGCAGTACTTC.

This clonotype was seen a handful of times. The chain uses TRBV11-2 and TRBJ2-1; 7 nucleotides match TRBD2. After removal of 5 bases from V and 5 bases from J, the junction contained 18 bases not matched to a gene. Per germline, CDR1 SGHAT and CDR2 FQNNGV. CDR3 length: 18 residues. The CDR3 region is CASSLFAGTMIQHNEQFF. In DNA, the CDR3 is TGTGCCAGCAGCCTATTCGCCGGGACTATGATCCAACACAATGAGCAGTTCTTC.

This chain uses TRBV18 with TRBJ2-3; no definite D call. The V end lost 2 bases, the J end lost 6 bases, and 3 bases lay between the germline ends. Germline V CDR1 and CDR2: KGHSH, LQKENI. This CDR3 is 11 amino acids long. The CDR3 DNA reads as TGTGCCAGCTCACCAGTTGATACGCAGTATTTT. Its translation: CASSPVDTQYF.

V and J are TRBV20-1 and TRBJ1-2; D call uncertain. V gave up 1 base and J gave up 3 bases, with 9 bases separating them. In germline, CDR1 is DFQATT, CDR2 SNEGSKA (reference sequence). The CDR3 has 13 amino acids. The CDR3 DNA follows: TGCAGTGCTAGAGGGGGAGGCCACTATGGCTACACCTTC. It yields the protein CSARGGGHYGYTF.

This clonotype was recorded at least ten times. The V call is TRBV20-1, the J call TRBJ1-2; 9 nucleotides line up with TRBD1. The germline CDR1 and CDR2 sequences are DFQATT and SNEGSKA (reference sequence). CDR3 length: 14 residues. The ends lost 3 bases at V and 4 bases at J; junction bases unmatched: 6. DNA for the CDR3: TGCAGTGCTAGCCCGGGACAGGGAGGCTATGGCTACACCTTC. It yields the protein CSASPGQGGYGYTF.

The CDR3 is CASSYSGINQPQHF. The CDR3 nucleotides are TGTGCCAGCAGTTACTCGGGGATAAATCAGCCCCAGCATTTT. The chain joins TRBV6-5 to TRBJ1-5; D not certain. Germline lookup yields CDR1 MNHEY and CDR2 SVGAGI. Trimming took off 0 bases at V and 4 bases at J, with 7 bases between the two ends. The CDR3 consists of 14 residues.

The rearrangement uses TRBV27 and TRBJ2-1; D remains ambiguous. This CDR3 has 13 residues. From germline, CDR1 is MNHEY and CDR2 SMNVEV (reference sequence). V gave up 2 bases and J gave up 7 bases, with 9 bases separating them. The CDR3 region is CASSLNPFNEQFF. CDR3 in DNA: TGTGCCAGCAGTTTAAACCCTTTTAATGAGCAGTTCTTC.

This clonotype was seen at least ten times. The CDR3: CSALSPGYNEQFF. CDR3 DNA: TGCAGTGCTCTGTCGCCAGGCTACAATGAGCAGTTCTTC. This chain uses TRBV20-1 with TRBJ2-1; D unclear. The CDR3 extends over 13 amino acids. The germline gives CDR1 DFQATT, CDR2 SNEGSKA (reference sequence). V gave up 5 bases and J gave up 3 bases, with 11 bases separating them.

CDR3 region: CASSLADQETQYF. DNA of the CDR3: TGTGCCAGCAGTTTGGCGGACCAAGAGACCCAGTACTTC. This chain links TRBV28 with TRBJ2-5; no reliable D call. The germline V gene encodes CDR1 MDHEN and CDR2 SYDVKM. The CDR3 extends over 13 amino acids. V was shortened by 3 bases and J by 0 bases, with 5 bases between the two germline ends.

This clonotype was seen more than once but under ten times. This chain links TRBV28 with TRBJ2-3, with 8 nucleotides matching TRBD2. This CDR3 comprises 14 residues. The V gene end was trimmed by 6 bases and the J gene end by 5 bases; junction bases not matched to a gene: 7. Germline CDR1 is MDHEN and CDR2 is SYDVKM. The CDR3 DNA is TGTGCCAGCAGCACCGGGAGGGCAATAGATACGCAGTATTTT. Protein product: CASSTGRAIDTQYF.

This clonotype was recorded many times. The chain employs TRBV20-1 and TRBJ1-5; 10 bases match TRBD1. Germline CDR1 reads DFQATT; CDR2 reads SNEGSKA (reference sequence). The CDR3 runs to 16 residues. The V and J ends lost 2 bases and 6 bases, in that order; junction bases with no gene match: 10. CDR3 loop: CSARRPSGQGSQPQHF. CDR3 sequence (DNA): TGCAGTGCTAGACGACCGTCGGGACAGGGGAGTCAGCCCCAGCATTTT.

The chain links TRBV20-1 to TRBJ2-7; 8 bases agree with TRBD2. From germline, CDR1 is DFQATT and CDR2 SNEGSKA (reference sequence). J lost 5 bases, V lost 2 bases, and 5 bases had no gene match. The CDR3 totals 13 residues. The chain's CDR3 is CSARMLAGDEQYF. The CDR3, as DNA: TGCAGTGCTAGAATGCTAGCGGGCGACGAGCAGTACTTC.

The chain joins TRBV15 to TRBJ2-1; possible D gene TRBD2, 6 bases. Germline V gene data show CDR1 as LNHNV and CDR2 as YYDKDF (reference sequence). CDR3 length: 12 residues. Trimming stripped 5 bases from V and 10 bases from J, with 12 bases between. The chain's CDR3 is CATSPEAGEQFF. The CDR3 DNA reads TGTGCCACCAGCCCAGAAGCGGGCGAGCAGTTCTTC.

This sequence joins TRBV7-9 and TRBJ2-3; D unclear. V lost 11 bases and J lost 0, with 18 bases in between. Germline assignment: CDR1 SEHNR and CDR2 FQNEAQ (reference sequence). The CDR3 runs to 15 residues. The CDR3 sequence: CAQSSGVRSTDTQYF. The CDR3 nucleotides read TGTGCCCAATCGTCAGGCGTCCGTAGCACAGATACGCAGTATTTT.

This clonotype was recorded a few times. The CDR3 protein is CASSFRDGDYEQYF. CDR3 nucleotides: TGTGCCAGCAGTTTTCGGGACGGTGATTACGAGCAGTACTTC. This rearrangement joins TRBV12-3 or TRBV12-4 to TRBJ2-7, with D possibly called TRBD1 or TRBD2 (5 bases each). This CDR3 is built from 14 residues. V dropped 3 bases and J dropped 4 bases, with 13 bases sitting between them.

V and J are TRBV7-9 and TRBJ2-7, with a tentative D call TRBD1 (5 bases). Trimming cost V 0 bases and J 3 bases, with 12 bases left between them. CDR3 length: 15 residues. Germline values: CDR1 SEHNR, CDR2 FQNEAQ (reference sequence). CDR3 region: CASSLAPGIVYEQYF. CDR3 DNA sequence: TGTGCCAGCAGCTTAGCGCCAGGGATCGTCTACGAGCAGTACTTC.

This chain connects TRBV20-1 to TRBJ2-5, with D tentatively TRBD2 (5 bases). CDR1 and CDR2 (germline): DFQATT, SNEGSKA (reference sequence). This CDR3 region has 13 residues. V was clipped by 2 bases and J by 2 bases, with 9 bases between them. DNA for the CDR3: TGCAGTGCTAGAACGGGCGGGCAAGAGACCCAGTACTTC. As protein: CSARTGGQETQYF.

This chain joins TRBV27 and TRBJ2-5; the match to TRBD2 covers 9 bases. From germline, CDR1 is MNHEY and CDR2 SMNVEV (reference sequence). V trimming: 5 bases; J trimming: 1 base; junction bases outside the gene matches: 11. The length of the CDR3 is 17 residues. The CDR3 DNA follows: TGTGCCAGCAGTCCCCCGGGTAGCGGGAGCTTCCAAGAGACCCAGTACTTC. Its protein product is CASSPPGSGSFQETQYF.

Only a few counts were recorded for this clonotype. The chain links TRBV21-1 to TRBJ2-1; no check of the table's D call, TRBD1, against the DNA was made. TRBV21-1 is reported as a pseudogene. The CDR3 sequence is 16 residues long. The CDR3 protein is CASSKVWTGSYNEQFF. CDR3 coding DNA: TGTGCCAGCAGCAAAGTTTGGACAGGCTCCTACAATGAGCAGTTCTTC.

V usage is TRBV20-1 and J usage is TRBJ2-7; 9 bases line up with TRBD2. The CDR3 is made up of 13 amino acids. Trimming cost V 1 base and J 3 bases; bases outside gene matches: 1. The V gene's germline CDR1 is DFQATT and CDR2 SNEGSKA (reference sequence). CDR3 loop: CSARGSGGYEQYF. CDR3 DNA sequence: TGCAGTGCTAGAGGTAGCGGGGGCTACGAGCAGTACTTC.

Only one count was recorded for this clonotype. The missing conserved phenylalanine or tryptophan at the end of this CDR3 makes a read error likely. The chain recombines TRBV28 with TRBJ2-3; 7 bases are shared with TRBD1. V shed 3 bases, J shed 4 bases, and the junction held 4 bases outside the gene matches. CDR3 length: 14 residues. Looked up from germline, CDR1 is MDHEN and CDR2 is SYDVKM. The CDR3 spells CASSFRGWADTQYL. CDR3 DNA sequence: TGTGCCAGCAGTTTCAGGGGGTGGGCAGATACGCAGTATTTA.